This T cell receptor beta chain originates from a study of T cells in Graves' hyperthyroidism and ophthalmopathy. TCR beta CDR3 regions were amplified from RNA. HTBI primers drove first-round RT-PCR of the TCR CDR3. TCRdb reprocessed the multiplex PCR reads with MiXCR, giving one entry per CDR3 protein. The sample shows approximately 330,000 distinct CDR3 sequences, around 23% of them seen only once. Graves' hyperthyroidism showing no ophthalmopathy progression within 18 months was considered stable. Patients having uncontrolled infection, another autoimmune disease, pregnancy or lactation were not included. In making diagnoses, clinical symptoms, serum thyroxine and TRAb, thyroid ultrasound and orbital computed tomography were all used. The sample was blood. This receptor was identified in a woman aged 50 to 60 with Graves' hyperthyroidism.

This CDR3 is CSLQPGRGLAVETQYF. As DNA, the CDR3 is TGCAGTCTCCAACCCGGACGGGGACTAGCGGTAGAGACCCAGTACTTC. V is TRBV20-1 and J is TRBJ2-5; 11 bases match TRBD2. Per the germline V gene, CDR1 is DFQATT and CDR2 is SNEGSKA (reference sequence). CDR3 size: 16 residues. The V gene end was trimmed by 8 bases and the J gene end by 4 bases; junction bases not matched to a gene: 15.